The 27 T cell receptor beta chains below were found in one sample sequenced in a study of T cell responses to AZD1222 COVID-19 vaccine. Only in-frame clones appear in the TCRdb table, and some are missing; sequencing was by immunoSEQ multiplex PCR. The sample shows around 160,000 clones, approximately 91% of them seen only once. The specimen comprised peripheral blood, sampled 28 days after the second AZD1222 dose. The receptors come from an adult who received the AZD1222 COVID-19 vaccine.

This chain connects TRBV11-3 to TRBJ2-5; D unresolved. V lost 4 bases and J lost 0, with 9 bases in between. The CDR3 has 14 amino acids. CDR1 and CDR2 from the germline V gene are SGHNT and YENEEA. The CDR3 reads CASSSSVDQETQYF. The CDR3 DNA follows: TGTGCCAGCAGCTCCTCAGTGGACCAAGAGACCCAGTACTTC.

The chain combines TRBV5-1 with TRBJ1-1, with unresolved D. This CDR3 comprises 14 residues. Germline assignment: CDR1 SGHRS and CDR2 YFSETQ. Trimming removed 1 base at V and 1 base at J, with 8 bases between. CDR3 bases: TGCGCCAGCAGCTTGACTGGCGGGAACACTGAAGCTTTCTTT. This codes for CASSLTGGNTEAFF.

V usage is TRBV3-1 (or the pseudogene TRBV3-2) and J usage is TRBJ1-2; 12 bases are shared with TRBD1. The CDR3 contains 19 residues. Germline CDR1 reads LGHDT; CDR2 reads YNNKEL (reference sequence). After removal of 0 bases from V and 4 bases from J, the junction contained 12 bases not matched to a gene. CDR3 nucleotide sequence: TGTGCCAGCAGCCAAGATTTGCGGGGACAGGGGGCGCGGGGCTATGGCTACACCTTC. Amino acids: CASSQDLRGQGARGYGYTF.

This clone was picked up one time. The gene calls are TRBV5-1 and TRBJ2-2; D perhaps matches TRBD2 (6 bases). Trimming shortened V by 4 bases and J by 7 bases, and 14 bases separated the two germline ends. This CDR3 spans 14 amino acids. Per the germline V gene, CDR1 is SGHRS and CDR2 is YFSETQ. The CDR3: CASSGSGGIGELFF. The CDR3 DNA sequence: TGCGCCAGCAGCGGTTCCGGGGGTATCGGGGAGCTGTTTTTT. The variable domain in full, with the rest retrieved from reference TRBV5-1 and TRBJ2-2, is KAGVTQTPRYLIKTRGQQVTLSCSPISGHRSVSWYQQTPGQGLQFLFEYFSETQRNKGNFPGRFSGRQFSNSRSEMNVSTLELGDSALYLCASSGSGGIGELFFGEGSRLTVL.

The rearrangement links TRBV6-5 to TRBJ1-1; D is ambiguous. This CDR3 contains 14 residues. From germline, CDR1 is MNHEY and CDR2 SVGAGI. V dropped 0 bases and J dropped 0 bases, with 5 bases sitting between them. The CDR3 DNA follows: TGTGCCAGCAGTTACTCAGTGATGAACACTGAAGCTTTCTTT. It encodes CASSYSVMNTEAFF.

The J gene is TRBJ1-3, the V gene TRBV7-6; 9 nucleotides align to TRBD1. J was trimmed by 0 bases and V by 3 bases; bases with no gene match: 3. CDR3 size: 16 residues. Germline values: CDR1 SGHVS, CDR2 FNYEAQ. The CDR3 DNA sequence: TGTGCCAGCAGCTTCGACAGGGGGAGCTCTGGAAACACCATATATTTT. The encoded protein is CASSFDRGSSGNTIYF.

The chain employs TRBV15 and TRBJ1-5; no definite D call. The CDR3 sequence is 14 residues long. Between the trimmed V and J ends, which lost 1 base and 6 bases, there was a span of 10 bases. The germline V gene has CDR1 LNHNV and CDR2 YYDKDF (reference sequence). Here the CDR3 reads CATSRVPSAQPQHF. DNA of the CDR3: TGTGCCACCAGCAGAGTTCCAAGCGCTCAGCCCCAGCATTTT. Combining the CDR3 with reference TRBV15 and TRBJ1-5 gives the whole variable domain DAMVIQNPRYQVTQFGKPVTLSCSQTLNHNVMYWYQQKSSQAPKLLFHYYDKDFNNEADTPDNFQSRRPNTSFCFLDIRSPGLGDTAMYLCATSRVPSAQPQHFGDGTRLSIL.

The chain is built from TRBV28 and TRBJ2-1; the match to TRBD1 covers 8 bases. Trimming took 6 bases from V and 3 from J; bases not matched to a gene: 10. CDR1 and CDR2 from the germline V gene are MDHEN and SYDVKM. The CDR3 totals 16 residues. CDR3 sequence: CASSSQAGQDYNEQFF. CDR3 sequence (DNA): TGTGCCAGCAGCTCACAGGCGGGACAGGACTACAATGAGCAGTTCTTC.

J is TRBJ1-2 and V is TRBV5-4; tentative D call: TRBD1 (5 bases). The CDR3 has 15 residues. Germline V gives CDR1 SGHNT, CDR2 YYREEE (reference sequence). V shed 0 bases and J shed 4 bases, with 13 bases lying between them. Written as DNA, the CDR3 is TGTGCCAGCAGCTTGGGCGGGGGGGGACCCTATGGCTACACCTTC. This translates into CASSLGGGGPYGYTF.

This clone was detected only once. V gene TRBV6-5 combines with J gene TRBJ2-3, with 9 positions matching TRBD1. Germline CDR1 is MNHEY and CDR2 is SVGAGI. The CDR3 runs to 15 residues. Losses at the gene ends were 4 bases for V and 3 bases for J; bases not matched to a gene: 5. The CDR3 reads CASSLEDRGTDTQYF. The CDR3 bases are TGTGCCAGCAGTTTAGAGGACAGGGGTACAGATACGCAGTATTTT.

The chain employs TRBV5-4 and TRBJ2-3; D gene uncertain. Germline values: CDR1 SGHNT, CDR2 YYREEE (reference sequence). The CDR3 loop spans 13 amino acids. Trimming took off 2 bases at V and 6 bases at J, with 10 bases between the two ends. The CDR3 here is CASSFSLSDTQYF. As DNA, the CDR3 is TGTGCCAGCAGCTTTTCCCTTTCGGATACGCAGTATTTT.

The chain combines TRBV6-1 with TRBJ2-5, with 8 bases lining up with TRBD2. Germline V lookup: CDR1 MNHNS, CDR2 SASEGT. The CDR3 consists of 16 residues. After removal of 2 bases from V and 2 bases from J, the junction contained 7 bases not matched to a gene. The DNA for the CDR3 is TGTGCCAGCAGTGAAATTCTCCCGGGAGGGCAAGAGACCCAGTACTTC. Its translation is CASSEILPGGQETQYF.

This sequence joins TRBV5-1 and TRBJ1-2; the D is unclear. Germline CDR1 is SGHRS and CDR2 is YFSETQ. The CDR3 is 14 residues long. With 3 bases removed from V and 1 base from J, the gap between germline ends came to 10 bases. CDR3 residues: CASSSEGINYGYTF. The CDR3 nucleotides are TGCGCCAGCAGCTCCGAAGGGATTAACTATGGCTACACCTTC. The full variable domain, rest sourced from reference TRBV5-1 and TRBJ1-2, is KAGVTQTPRYLIKTRGQQVTLSCSPISGHRSVSWYQQTPGQGLQFLFEYFSETQRNKGNFPGRFSGRQFSNSRSEMNVSTLELGDSALYLCASSSEGINYGYTFGSGTRLTVV.

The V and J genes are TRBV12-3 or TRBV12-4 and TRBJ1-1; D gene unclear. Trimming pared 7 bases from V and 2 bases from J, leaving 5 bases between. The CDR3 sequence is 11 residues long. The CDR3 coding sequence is TGTGCCAGCACCGACAACACTGAAGCTTTCTTT. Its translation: CASTDNTEAFF.

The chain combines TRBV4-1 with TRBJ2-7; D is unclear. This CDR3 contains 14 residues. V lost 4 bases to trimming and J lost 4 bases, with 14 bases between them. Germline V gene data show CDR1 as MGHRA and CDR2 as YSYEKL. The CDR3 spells CASSPSAFTYEQYF. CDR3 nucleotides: TGCGCCAGCAGCCCGTCAGCATTCACTTACGAGCAGTACTTC.

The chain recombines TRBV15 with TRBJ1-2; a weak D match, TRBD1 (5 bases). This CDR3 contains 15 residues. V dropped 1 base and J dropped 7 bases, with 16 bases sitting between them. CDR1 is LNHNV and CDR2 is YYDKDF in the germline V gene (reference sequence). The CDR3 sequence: CATSRGGDRGSGYTF. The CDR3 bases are TGTGCCACCAGCAGAGGGGGGGATCGGGGATCTGGCTACACCTTC.

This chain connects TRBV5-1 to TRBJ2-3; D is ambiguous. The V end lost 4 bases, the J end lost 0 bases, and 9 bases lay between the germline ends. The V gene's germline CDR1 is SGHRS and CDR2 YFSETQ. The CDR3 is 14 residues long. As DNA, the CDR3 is TGCGCCAGCAGCGGTCTAGGAAGCACAGATACGCAGTATTTT. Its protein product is CASSGLGSTDTQYF.

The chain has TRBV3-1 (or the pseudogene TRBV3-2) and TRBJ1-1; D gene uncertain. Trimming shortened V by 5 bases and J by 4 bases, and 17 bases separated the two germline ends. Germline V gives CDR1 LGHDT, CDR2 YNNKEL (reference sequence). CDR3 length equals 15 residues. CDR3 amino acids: CASSNLPHGSTEAFF. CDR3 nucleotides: TGTGCCAGCAGCAATCTACCACACGGTAGCACTGAAGCTTTCTTT.

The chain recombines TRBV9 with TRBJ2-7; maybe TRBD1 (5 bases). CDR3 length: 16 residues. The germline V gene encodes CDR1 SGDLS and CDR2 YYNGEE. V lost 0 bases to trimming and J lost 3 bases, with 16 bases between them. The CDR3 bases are TGTGCCAGCAGCGTAGGGTCTCGGCAGGGATACTACGAGCAGTACTTC. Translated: CASSVGSRQGYYEQYF.

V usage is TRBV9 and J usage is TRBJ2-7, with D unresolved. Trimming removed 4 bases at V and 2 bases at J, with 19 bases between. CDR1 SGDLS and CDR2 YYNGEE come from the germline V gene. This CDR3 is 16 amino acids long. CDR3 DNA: TGTGCCAGCAGCCCCCGGCCGGCTCCCTCCCCCTACGAGCAGTACTTC. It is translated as CASSPRPAPSPYEQYF.

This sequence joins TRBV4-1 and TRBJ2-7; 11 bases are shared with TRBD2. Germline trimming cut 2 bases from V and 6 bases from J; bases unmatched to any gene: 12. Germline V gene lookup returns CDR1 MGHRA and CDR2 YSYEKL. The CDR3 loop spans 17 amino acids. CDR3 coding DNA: TGCGCCAGCAGCCAATACCGTCTAGCGGGGGGAAGCGGCGAGCAGTACTTC. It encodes CASSQYRLAGGSGEQYF.

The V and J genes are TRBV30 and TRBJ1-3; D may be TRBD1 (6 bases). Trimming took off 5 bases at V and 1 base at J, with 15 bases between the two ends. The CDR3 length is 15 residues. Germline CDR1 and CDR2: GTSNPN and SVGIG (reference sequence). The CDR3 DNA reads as TGTGCCTGGGTCGGGGGGGCTGAATCTGGAAACACCATATATTTT. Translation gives CAWVGGAESGNTIYF.

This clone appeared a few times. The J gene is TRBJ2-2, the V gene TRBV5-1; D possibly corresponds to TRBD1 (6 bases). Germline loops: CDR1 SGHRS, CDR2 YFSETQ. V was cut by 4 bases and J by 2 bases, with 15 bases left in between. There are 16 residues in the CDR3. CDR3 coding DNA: TGCGCCAGCAGCGCCTTACCAGGGGCCAACACCGGGGAGCTGTTTTTT. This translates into CASSALPGANTGELFF.

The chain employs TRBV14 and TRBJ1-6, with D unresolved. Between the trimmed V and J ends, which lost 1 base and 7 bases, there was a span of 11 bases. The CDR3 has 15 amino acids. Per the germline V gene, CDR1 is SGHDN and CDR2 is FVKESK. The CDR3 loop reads CASSQAFGSNSPLHF. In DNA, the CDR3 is TGTGCCAGCAGCCAAGCGTTCGGCTCGAATTCACCCCTCCACTTT.

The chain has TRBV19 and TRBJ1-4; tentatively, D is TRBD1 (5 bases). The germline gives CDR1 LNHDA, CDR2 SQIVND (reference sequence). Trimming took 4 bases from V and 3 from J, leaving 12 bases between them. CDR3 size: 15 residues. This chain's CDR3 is CASSTTGGANEKLFF. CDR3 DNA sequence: TGTGCCAGTAGTACTACGGGGGGGGCTAATGAAAAACTGTTTTTT.

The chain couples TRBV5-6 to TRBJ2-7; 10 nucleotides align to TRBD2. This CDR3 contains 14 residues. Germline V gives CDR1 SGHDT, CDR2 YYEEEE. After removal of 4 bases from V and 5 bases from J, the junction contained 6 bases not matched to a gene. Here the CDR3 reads CASSMEGTSDEQYF. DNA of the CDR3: TGTGCCAGCAGCATGGAGGGGACTAGCGACGAGCAGTACTTC.

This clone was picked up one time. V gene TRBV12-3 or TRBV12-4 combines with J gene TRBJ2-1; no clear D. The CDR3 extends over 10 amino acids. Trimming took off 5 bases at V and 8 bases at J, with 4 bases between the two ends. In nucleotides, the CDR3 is TGTGCCAGCAGTGGCCATGAGCAGTTCTTC. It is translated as CASSGHEQFF.